This paragraph covers one T cell receptor beta chain sequence. The treatment here: some 19 received Ad26.COV2.S at low or high dose, single or two shots; 5 received placebo; per-sample allocation not given. Day 63 following the first vaccine or placebo injection was when the samples were taken. The data stem from a study of Ad26.COV2.S vaccination and SARS-CoV-2 variants. Germline CDR1 MGHRA, CDR2 YSYEKL. V trimming: 4 bases; J trimming: 0 bases; junction bases outside the gene matches: 5. CDR3 length equals 15 residues. Sequenced by immunoSEQ multiplex PCR; TCRdb stores in-frame clones only, minus some. The sample includes about 680,000 clones, approximately 88% of them seen just once.

The sequenced sample was peripheral blood, obtained in a trial of Ad26.COV2.S vaccine versus placebo. This sequence joins TRBV4-1 and TRBJ2-5, with 7 bases aligning to TRBD1. The receptor was derived from a person between 18 and 65 years old who received the Ad26.COV2.S COVID-19 vaccine or a placebo. The CDR3 loop is CASSRKGQYQETQYF. DNA of the CDR3: TGCGCCAGCAGCCGCAAGGGACAGTACCAAGAGACCCAGTACTTC.